This TCR beta chain was recovered during a study of spatial heterogeneity in lung cancer. Study summary: In cases with available follow-up PBMC samples, these were sequenced at a median of about two years after resection. Combinations of a unique TCR and a UMI were tallied in raw reads, and on average each appeared more than ten times.

CDR3 length: 13 residues. J was trimmed by 9 bases and V by 0 bases; bases with no gene match: 3. The germline CDR1 and CDR2 sequences are SGDLS and YYNGEE. Ten or more counts support this clonotype. The sample's time point: blood at routine non-recurrence follow-up after resection. Extraction of whole RNA from tumor, nontumor lung or frozen PBMC preceded unsorted sequencing. Each CDR3 protein is one row after TCRdb ran MiXCR on the 5' RACE reads. Here the sample spans under 30,000 distinct CDR3 sequences, 4.5% to 7.5% being singletons. The chain links TRBV9 to TRBJ1-1; 9 bases fit TRBD1. Material: PBMCs, obtained at follow-up. The TCR was taken from a male donor with early-stage non-small cell lung cancer. The CDR3 sequence is CASSVAGTGKAFF. In DNA, the CDR3 is TGTGCCAGCAGCGTAGCAGGGACAGGGAAAGCTTTCTTT.